This entry lists 20 T cell receptor beta chains sequenced from one sample in a study of cytomegalovirus exposure and HLA in healthy donors. PCR used 60 Vbeta primers and 13 Jbeta primers. Measured with immunoSEQ multiplex PCR; TCRdb has only the in-frame clones, and not every one. The table lists approximately 76,000 clones. Sequencing was done on a sample of PBMCs. The source is a man in his late teens or twenties in good health and CMV-seropositive.

The rearrangement uses TRBV5-4 and TRBJ1-4, with D unresolved. Deletions cut 3 bases from V and 0 bases from J, with 6 bases between. CDR1 and CDR2 (germline): SGHNT, YYREEE (reference sequence). This CDR3 contains 14 residues. The CDR3 loop reads CASSSEATNEKLFF. For the CDR3, the DNA is TGTGCCAGCAGCTCAGAAGCAACTAATGAAAAACTGTTTTTT.

CDR3 region: CASSQQDRGYTEAFF. CDR3 sequence (DNA): TGTGCCAGCTCACAACAGGACAGGGGATATACTGAAGCTTTCTTT. The rearrangement joins TRBV18 to TRBJ1-1; TRBD1 aligns across 9 bases. The V gene end was trimmed by 4 bases and the J gene end by 5 bases; junction bases not matched to a gene: 8. Germline lookup yields CDR1 KGHSH and CDR2 LQKENI. The CDR3 spans 15 residues. Full variable domain (missing parts from reference TRBV18 and TRBJ1-1): NAGVMQNPRHLVRRRGQEARLRCSPMKGHSHVYWYRQLPEEGLKFMVYLQKENIIDESGMPKERFSAEFPKEGPSILRIQQVVRGDSAAYFCASSQQDRGYTEAFFGQGTRLTVV.

The V call is TRBV6-1, the J call TRBJ1-1; no clear D. V gave up 10 bases and J gave up 4 bases, with 22 bases separating them. Germline V gene sequence: CDR1 MNHNS, CDR2 SASEGT. The length of the CDR3 is 15 residues. DNA of the CDR3: TGTGCCACATATCCAATCCCCGAGGGAGCCACTGAAGCTTTCTTT. This sequence encodes CATYPIPEGATEAFF.

The CDR3 DNA sequence: TGCGCCAGCAGCGCATCGGGACAGCGCTACGAGCAGTACTTC. Its translation is CASSASGQRYEQYF. V usage is TRBV5-1 and J usage is TRBJ2-7, with 7 positions matching TRBD1. Trimming at V came to 4 bases and at J to 3 bases, leaving 7 bases not matched to a gene. Germline-derived CDR1 and CDR2 are SGHRS and YFSETQ. This CDR3 has 14 residues.

The chain's CDR3 is CASSPDGQGVGELFF. The CDR3 DNA sequence: TGCGCCAGCAGCCCGGACGGACAGGGTGTAGGGGAGCTGTTTTTT. The rearrangement joins TRBV5-1 to TRBJ2-2; 8 bases map to TRBD1. The germline V gene encodes CDR1 SGHRS and CDR2 YFSETQ. The CDR3 extends over 15 amino acids. V lost 4 bases and J lost 8; bases outside the gene matches: 10.

The genes are TRBV5-1 and TRBJ1-1; perhaps TRBD1 as D (6 bases). V gave up 4 bases and J gave up 4 bases, with 26 bases separating them. The CDR3 runs to 18 residues. Germline CDR1 SGHRS, CDR2 YFSETQ. The CDR3 protein is CASSPRQDWSLGSTEAFF. DNA of the CDR3: TGCGCCAGCAGCCCCCGACAGGACTGGTCGTTGGGGAGCACTGAAGCTTTCTTT.

The rearrangement joins TRBV13 to TRBJ2-5; 11 nucleotides agree with TRBD1. The J segment lost 1 base and the V segment lost 4 bases, leaving 5 bases of the junction unmatched. Germline CDR1 and CDR2: PRHDT and FYEKMQ (reference sequence). CDR3 length equals 16 residues. In nucleotides, the CDR3 is TGTGCCAGCAGCTCCGGGACAGGGGGGACCCAAGAGACCCAGTACTTC. Its translation is CASSSGTGGTQETQYF.

The V and J genes are TRBV5-1 and TRBJ2-5, with 7 bases that match TRBD1. The V segment lost 4 bases and the J segment 11 bases; nucleotides outside the gene matches: 5. Germline loops: CDR1 SGHRS, CDR2 YFSETQ. There are 11 residues in the CDR3. The CDR3 loop is CASSGGQEQYF. DNA for the CDR3: TGCGCCAGCAGCGGCGGACAGGAGCAGTACTTC.

The gene calls are TRBV2 and TRBJ2-1; 10 bases line up with TRBD1. Trimming at V came to 6 bases and at J to 7 bases, leaving 12 bases not matched to a gene. The CDR3 sequence is 16 residues long. Germline values: CDR1 SNHLY, CDR2 FYNNEI. The CDR3 DNA sequence: TGTGCCAGCAGCGGGCCCCGACAGGGGGCGGGTAATGAGCAGTTCTTC. Its translation: CASSGPRQGAGNEQFF. Full variable domain (rest looked up from reference TRBV2 and TRBJ2-1): EPEVTQTPSHQVTQMGQEVILRCVPISNHLYFYWYRQILGQKVEFLVSFYNNEISEKSEIFDDQFSVERPDGSNFTLKIRSTKLEDSAMYFCASSGPRQGAGNEQFFGPGTRLTVL.

The chain links TRBV5-1 to TRBJ1-1; the D gene is possibly TRBD1 (5 bases). Per the germline V gene, CDR1 is SGHRS and CDR2 is YFSETQ. V gave up 0 bases and J gave up 1 base, with 7 bases separating them. The CDR3 loop spans 14 amino acids. DNA of the CDR3: TGCGCCAGCAGCTTGGCCGGGGGGAACACTGAAGCTTTCTTT. Translating it yields CASSLAGGNTEAFF.

The chain links TRBV19 to TRBJ2-1, with D unclear. The CDR3 runs to 14 residues. Germline CDR1 and CDR2: LNHDA and SQIVND (reference sequence). Trimming took off 3 bases at V and 5 bases at J, with 11 bases between the two ends. The CDR3 is CASSIGERNNEQFF. Here the CDR3 DNA reads TGTGCCAGTAGTATTGGAGAAAGGAACAATGAGCAGTTCTTC.

This rearrangement joins TRBV27 to TRBJ2-7, with 8 bases lining up with TRBD1. CDR1 is MNHEY and CDR2 is SMNVEV in the germline V gene (reference sequence). CDR3 length: 15 residues. The trim removed 6 bases at V and 1 base at J, leaving 8 bases unmatched. In DNA form, the CDR3 reads TGTGCCAGCAGGAGGGCAGGGGGCAGATCCTACGAGCAGTACTTC. Translation gives CASRRAGGRSYEQYF.

The CDR3 reads CSVVGLAGFGEYF. CDR3 bases: TGCAGCGTTGTTGGGCTAGCGGGTTTTGGGGAGTACTTC. The chain has TRBV29-1 and TRBJ2-7; 8 bases agree with TRBD2. The CDR3 runs to 13 residues. Germline values: CDR1 SQVTM, CDR2 ANQGSEA. J lost 11 bases, V lost 4 bases, and 13 bases had no gene match.

In DNA form, the CDR3 reads TGCAGCGTCGACGGACAGGGGGCGAACACCGGGGAGCTGTTTTTT. Translation: CSVDGQGANTGELFF. This chain uses TRBV29-1 with TRBJ2-2; 10 nucleotides line up with TRBD1. Germline V lookup: CDR1 SQVTM, CDR2 ANQGSEA. This CDR3 is built from 15 residues. J was trimmed by 0 bases and V by 6 bases; bases with no gene match: 4.

This chain links TRBV11-3 with TRBJ2-2, with 9 bases lining up with TRBD1. Trimming at V came to 3 bases and at J to 7 bases, leaving 6 bases not matched to a gene. Germline CDR1 reads SGHNT; CDR2 reads YENEEA. The CDR3 extends over 15 amino acids. CDR3 DNA: TGTGCCAGCAGCTTTAGACAGGGGGATAACGGGGAGCTGTTTTTT. Its translation is CASSFRQGDNGELFF. Looking up the rest from reference TRBV11-3 and TRBJ2-2 gives the full variable domain: EAGVVQSPRYKIIEKKQPVAFWCNPISGHNTLYWYLQNLGQGPELLIRYENEEAVDDSQLPKDRFSAERLKGVDSTLKIQPAELGDSAVYLCASSFRQGDNGELFFGEGSRLTVL.

The chain has TRBV9 and TRBJ2-2, with D uncertain. There are 11 residues in the CDR3. Germline CDR1 is SGDLS and CDR2 is YYNGEE. V was cut by 4 bases and J by 8 bases, with 6 bases left in between. The CDR3 DNA reads as TGTGCCAGCAGCTTCCCGGGGGAGCTGTTTTTT. This codes for CASSFPGELFF.

The chain carries TRBV6-5 and TRBJ1-2, with D perhaps TRBD1 (5 bases). Germline V CDR1 and CDR2: MNHEY, SVGAGI. Deletions cut 2 bases from V and 4 bases from J, with 8 bases between. CDR3 length: 13 residues. DNA of the CDR3: TGTGCCAGCAGTTACCGGGGGGGCTATGGCTACACCTTC. Amino acid sequence: CASSYRGGYGYTF.

This rearrangement joins TRBV6-4 to TRBJ1-4; 7 nucleotides match TRBD1. The germline V gene encodes CDR1 MRHNA and CDR2 SNTAGT. J gave up 7 bases and V 4 bases, and 9 bases lay outside the gene matches. The CDR3 sequence is 15 residues long. The CDR3 DNA sequence: TGTGCCAGCAGTGGGCTTGGAGGGGGCGGTGAAAAACTGTTTTTT. Protein product: CASSGLGGGGEKLFF.

The chain has TRBV27 and TRBJ1-5; 9 positions agree with TRBD1. There are 15 residues in the CDR3. Germline lookup yields CDR1 MNHEY and CDR2 SMNVEV (reference sequence). The ends lost 5 bases at V and 6 bases at J; junction bases unmatched: 8. CDR3: CASSTTGTGFQPQHF. The CDR3 bases are TGTGCCAGCAGTACTACCGGGACAGGGTTTCAGCCCCAGCATTTT.

The rearrangement joins TRBV28 to TRBJ2-5; no definite D call. The CDR3 is made up of 14 amino acids. V was shortened by 5 bases and J by 4 bases, with 14 bases between the two germline ends. Germline CDR1 is MDHEN and CDR2 is SYDVKM. As DNA, the CDR3 is TGTGCCAGCAGTGTAAGACACCCCGGAGAGACCCAGTACTTC. This codes for CASSVRHPGETQYF. The whole variable domain, remainder taken from reference TRBV28 and TRBJ2-5, is DVKVTQSSRYLVKRTGEKVFLECVQDMDHENMFWYRQDPGLGLRLIYFSYDVKMKEKGDIPEGYSVSREKKERFSLILESASTNQTSMYLCASSVRHPGETQYFGPGTRLLVL.